This passage covers 15 T cell receptor beta chains from one sample sequenced in a study of graft-versus-host responses after intestinal transplantation. The assay was immunoSEQ multiplex PCR, and TCRdb's table has in-frame clones only and misses some. The table includes roughly 99,000 clones, 85% to 95% detected once. Antigen specificity for these receptors is unknown. The sample consisted of unstimulated CD8+ T cells sorted from spleen or lymph node cells, taken before transplant. These receptors all stem from a human donor who was the organ donor for an intestinal transplant.

This clone turned up a few times. V usage is TRBV4-1 and J usage is TRBJ1-2, with TRBD1 as a possible D gene (5 bases). The CDR3 consists of 15 residues. V lost 1 base to trimming and J lost 3 bases, with 12 bases between them. In germline, CDR1 is MGHRA, CDR2 YSYEKL. This chain's CDR3 is CASSQVIGGDYGYTF. Written as DNA, the CDR3 is TGCGCCAGCAGCCAAGTTATTGGGGGGGACTATGGCTACACCTTC.

This clone was detected once. V is TRBV27 and J is TRBJ1-4; the match to TRBD1 covers 8 bases. The CDR3 extends over 14 amino acids. CDR1 and CDR2 (germline): MNHEY, SMNVEV (reference sequence). The V segment lost 4 bases and the J segment 8 bases; nucleotides outside the gene matches: 6. Written as DNA, the CDR3 is TGTGCCAGCAGTTCCATCGGGGACAGGGAAAAACTGTTTTTT. Translating gives CASSSIGDREKLFF.

The gene calls are TRBV27 and TRBJ1-1; D unresolved. Germline V gene lookup returns CDR1 MNHEY and CDR2 SMNVEV (reference sequence). The CDR3 is 12 residues long. V was cut by 5 bases and J by 6 bases, with 10 bases left in between. The CDR3 bases are TGTGCCAGCAGTGTGACGGGGTCTGAAGCTTTCTTT. Translation gives CASSVTGSEAFF.

The chain has TRBV5-1 and TRBJ1-2, with a possible D match to TRBD1 (5 bases). The CDR3 extends over 14 amino acids. Trimming shortened V by 0 bases and J by 4 bases, and 10 bases separated the two germline ends. Germline V gives CDR1 SGHRS, CDR2 YFSETQ. The CDR3 reads CASSLAGAPYGYTF. The CDR3 bases are TGCGCCAGCAGCTTGGCTGGGGCCCCCTATGGCTACACCTTC.

The chain has TRBV30 and TRBJ1-2; the D gene is possibly TRBD1 (6 bases). CDR1 is GTSNPN, CDR2 SVGIG, per germline (reference sequence). CDR3 length equals 13 residues. V lost 8 bases to trimming and J lost 6 bases, with 19 bases between them. CDR3 loop: CALSLGRGDGYTF. The CDR3 DNA sequence: TGTGCCCTTAGTTTGGGCAGGGGCGATGGCTACACCTTC.

The rearrangement links TRBV25-1 to TRBJ2-7; 12 nucleotides match TRBD2. The germline V gene encodes CDR1 MGHDK and CDR2 SYGVNS. The CDR3 loop spans 14 amino acids. J lost 2 bases, V lost 6 bases, and 2 bases had no gene match. DNA of the CDR3: TGTGCCAGCAGGGGGACTAGCGGGCCCTACGAGCAGTACTTC. It codes for CASRGTSGPYEQYF.

This rearrangement joins TRBV21-1 to TRBJ1-2. TRBV21-1 is marked as a pseudogene. The CDR3 has 14 residues. CDR3 DNA sequence: TGTGCCAGCAGCAAAGTCGGAGGGAACTATGGCTACACCTTC. It translates to CASSKVGGNYGYTF.

V usage is TRBV6-5 and J usage is TRBJ2-2; TRBD2 matches 15 bases. The V segment lost 4 bases and the J segment 7 bases; nucleotides outside the gene matches: 4. There are 16 residues in the CDR3. Germline V gene sequence: CDR1 MNHEY, CDR2 SVGAGI. The CDR3 here is CASSLPGLAGGGELFF. Here the CDR3 DNA reads TGTGCCAGCAGTTTGCCGGGACTAGCGGGGGGCGGGGAGCTGTTTTTT.

The rearrangement links TRBV14 to TRBJ2-7; D unclear. V was trimmed by 3 bases and J by 0 bases, leaving 3 bases between them. Per germline, CDR1 SGHDN and CDR2 FVKESK. This CDR3 spans 12 amino acids. The CDR3, as DNA: TGTGCCAGCAGCCACGGCTCCTACGAGCAGTACTTC. Protein sequence: CASSHGSYEQYF.

This chain connects TRBV5-1 to TRBJ2-3; weak D call: TRBD1 (5 bases). V was trimmed by 4 bases and J by 0 bases, leaving 15 bases between them. The CDR3 extends over 16 amino acids. The germline CDR1 and CDR2 sequences are SGHRS and YFSETQ. CDR3 nucleotides: TGCGCCAGCAGCGGACAAGAAGGGGCTAGCACAGATACGCAGTATTTT. Residues: CASSGQEGASTDTQYF.

This clone was counted between two and nine times. The chain recombines TRBV6-1 with TRBJ2-7, with unresolved D. The CDR3 extends over 13 amino acids. V was clipped by 2 bases and J by 3 bases, with 8 bases between them. CDR1 is MNHNS, CDR2 SASEGT, per germline. The CDR3 sequence is CASSEPGDYEQYF. DNA of the CDR3: TGTGCCAGCAGTGAACCCGGAGACTACGAGCAGTACTTC.

The gene calls are TRBV13 and TRBJ2-2, with a weak D call TRBD2 (6 bases). CDR3 size: 18 residues. The germline V gene has CDR1 PRHDT and CDR2 FYEKMQ (reference sequence). Trimming stripped 1 base from V and 1 base from J, with 16 bases between. In DNA form, the CDR3 reads TGTGCCAGCAGCTTAGCTGTTAGGGCGGGGAGGAACACCGGGGAGCTGTTTTTT. Amino acid sequence: CASSLAVRAGRNTGELFF.

V usage is TRBV7-3 and J usage is TRBJ1-1; D uncertain. Germline V lookup: CDR1 SGHTA, CDR2 FQGTGA. The CDR3 consists of 18 residues. The V and J ends lost 1 base and 0 bases respectively, with 18 bases between them. The CDR3 DNA follows: TGTGCCAGCAGCTTAAAATCGGTTAACGGGTCTATGAACACTGAAGCTTTCTTT. Amino acid sequence: CASSLKSVNGSMNTEAFF. Based on the CDR3 plus reference TRBV7-3 and TRBJ1-1, the full variable domain is GAGVSQTPSNKVTEKGKYVELRCDPISGHTALYWYRQSLGQGPEFLIYFQGTGAADDSGLPNDRFFAVRPEGSVSTLKIQRTERGDSAVYLCASSLKSVNGSMNTEAFFGQGTRLTVV.

The chain is built from TRBV7-9 and TRBJ2-3; TRBD1 aligns across 8 bases. Germline CDR1 SEHNR, CDR2 FQNEAQ (reference sequence). V shed 3 bases, J shed 1 base, and the junction held 3 bases outside the gene matches. This CDR3 spans 15 amino acids. The CDR3 is CASSFETGGTDTQYF. The CDR3 bases are TGTGCCAGCAGCTTTGAGACAGGGGGCACAGATACGCAGTATTTT.

V usage is TRBV13 and J usage is TRBJ2-1; 10 positions agree with TRBD2. V shed 5 bases, J shed 8 bases, and the junction held 12 bases outside the gene matches. Germline V lookup: CDR1 PRHDT, CDR2 FYEKMQ (reference sequence). CDR3 length equals 16 residues. As DNA, the CDR3 is TGTGCCAGCAGCCCAGGTGGACTAGCGGTTGGTGATGAGCAGTTCTTC. This sequence encodes CASSPGGLAVGDEQFF.